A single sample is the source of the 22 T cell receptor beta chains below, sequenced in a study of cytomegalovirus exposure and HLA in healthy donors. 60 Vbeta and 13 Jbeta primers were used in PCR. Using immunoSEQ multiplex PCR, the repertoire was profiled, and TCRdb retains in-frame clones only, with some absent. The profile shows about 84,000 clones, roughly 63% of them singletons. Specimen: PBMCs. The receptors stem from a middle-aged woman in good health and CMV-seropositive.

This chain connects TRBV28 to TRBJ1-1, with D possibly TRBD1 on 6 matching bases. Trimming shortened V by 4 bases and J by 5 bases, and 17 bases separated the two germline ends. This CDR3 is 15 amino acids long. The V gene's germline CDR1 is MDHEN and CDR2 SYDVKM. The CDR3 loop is CASSYARGGRTEAFF. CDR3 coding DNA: TGTGCCAGCAGTTATGCCAGGGGTGGTCGGACTGAAGCTTTCTTT.

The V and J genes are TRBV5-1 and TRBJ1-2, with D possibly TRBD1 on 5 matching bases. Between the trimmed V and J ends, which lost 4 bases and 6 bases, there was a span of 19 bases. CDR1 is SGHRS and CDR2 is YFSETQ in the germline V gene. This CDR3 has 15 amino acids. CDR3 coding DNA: TGCGCCAGCAGCCAGGACCAGGGAGGGATGGATGGCTACACCTTC. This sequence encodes CASSQDQGGMDGYTF.

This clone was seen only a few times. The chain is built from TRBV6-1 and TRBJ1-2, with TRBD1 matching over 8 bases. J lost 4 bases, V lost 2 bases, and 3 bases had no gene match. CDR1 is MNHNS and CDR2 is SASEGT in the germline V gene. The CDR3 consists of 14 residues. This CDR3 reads CASSETDRGYGYTF. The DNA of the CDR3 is TGTGCCAGCAGTGAAACCGACAGGGGCTATGGCTACACCTTC.

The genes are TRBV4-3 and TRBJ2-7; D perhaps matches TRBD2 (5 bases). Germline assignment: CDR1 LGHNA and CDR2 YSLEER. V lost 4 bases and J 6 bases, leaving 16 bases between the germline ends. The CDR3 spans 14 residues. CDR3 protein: CASSPRPGSGEQYF. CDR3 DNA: TGCGCCAGCAGCCCCCGGCCGGGGAGCGGCGAGCAGTACTTC.

The CDR3 here is CASSLGSGTGDTQYF. Here the CDR3 DNA reads TGTGCCAGCAGCTTAGGGAGCGGGACGGGAGATACGCAGTATTTT. The rearrangement uses TRBV7-2 and TRBJ2-3; TRBD2 agrees at 7 bases. Germline loops: CDR1 SGHTA, CDR2 FQGNSA. The CDR3 is made up of 15 amino acids. Trimming at V came to 1 base and at J to 5 bases, leaving 6 bases not matched to a gene.

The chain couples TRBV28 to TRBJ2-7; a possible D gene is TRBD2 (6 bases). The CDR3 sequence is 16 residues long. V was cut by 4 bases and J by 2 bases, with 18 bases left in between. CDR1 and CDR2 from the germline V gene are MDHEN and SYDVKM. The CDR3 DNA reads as TGTGCCAGCAGTTCCCTGATTTGGGGAGGAACCTACGAGCAGTACTTC. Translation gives CASSSLIWGGTYEQYF.

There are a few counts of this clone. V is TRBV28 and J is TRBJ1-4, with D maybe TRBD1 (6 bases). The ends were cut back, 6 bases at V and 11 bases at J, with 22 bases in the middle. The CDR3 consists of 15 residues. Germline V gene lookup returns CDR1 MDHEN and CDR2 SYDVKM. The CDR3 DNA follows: TGTGCCAGCAGAGACTACAGGGAGTCCCTTTGGAAACTGTTTTTT. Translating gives CASRDYRESLWKLFF.

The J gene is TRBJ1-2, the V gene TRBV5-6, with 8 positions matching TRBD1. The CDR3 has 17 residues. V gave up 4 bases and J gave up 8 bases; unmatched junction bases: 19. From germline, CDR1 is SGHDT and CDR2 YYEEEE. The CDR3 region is CASSLPGQVRLSGGYTF. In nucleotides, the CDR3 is TGTGCCAGCAGCCTTCCGGGACAGGTCCGCCTTAGCGGCGGCTACACCTTC.

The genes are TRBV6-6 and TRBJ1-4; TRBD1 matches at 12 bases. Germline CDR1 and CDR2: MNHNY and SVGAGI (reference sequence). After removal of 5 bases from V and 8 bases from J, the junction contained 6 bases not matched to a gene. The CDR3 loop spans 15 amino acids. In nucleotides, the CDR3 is TGTGCCAGCAGTAGGGGACAGGGGGCTGAAGAAAAACTGTTTTTT. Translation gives CASSRGQGAEEKLFF.

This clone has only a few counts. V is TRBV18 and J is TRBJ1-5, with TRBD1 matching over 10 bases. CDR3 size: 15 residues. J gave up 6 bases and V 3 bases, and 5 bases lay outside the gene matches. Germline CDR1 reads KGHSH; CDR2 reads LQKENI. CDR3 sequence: CASSPGTGDSQPQHF. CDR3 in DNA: TGTGCCAGCTCACCTGGGACAGGGGATAGTCAGCCCCAGCATTTT.

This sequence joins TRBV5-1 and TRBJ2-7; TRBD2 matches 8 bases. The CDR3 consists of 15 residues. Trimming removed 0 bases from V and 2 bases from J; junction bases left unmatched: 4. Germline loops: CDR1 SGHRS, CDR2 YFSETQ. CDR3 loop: CASSLVTSGPYEQYF. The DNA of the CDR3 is TGCGCCAGCAGCTTGGTTACTAGCGGCCCCTACGAGCAGTACTTC.

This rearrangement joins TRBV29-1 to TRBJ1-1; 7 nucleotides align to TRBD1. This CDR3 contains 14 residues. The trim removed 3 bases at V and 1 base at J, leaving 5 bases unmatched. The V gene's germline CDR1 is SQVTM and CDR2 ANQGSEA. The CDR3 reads CSVDVNRGNTEAFF. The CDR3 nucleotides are TGCAGCGTTGATGTGAACAGGGGGAACACTGAAGCTTTCTTT.

This CDR3 reads CASSLGANIATDTQYF. In nucleotides, the CDR3 is TGTGCCAGCAGCTTAGGCGCCAACATAGCCACAGATACGCAGTATTTT. The V and J genes are TRBV7-9 and TRBJ2-3; no definite D call. The CDR3 contains 16 residues. V lost 1 base, J lost 2 bases, and 13 bases lay in between. Germline CDR1 SEHNR, CDR2 FQNEAQ (reference sequence).

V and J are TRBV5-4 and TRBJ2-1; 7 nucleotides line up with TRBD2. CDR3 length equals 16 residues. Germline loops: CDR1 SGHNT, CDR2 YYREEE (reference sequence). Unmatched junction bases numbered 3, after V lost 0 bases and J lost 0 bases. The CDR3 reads CASSLGGRSSYNEQFF. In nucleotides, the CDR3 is TGTGCCAGCAGCTTGGGCGGGAGAAGCTCCTACAATGAGCAGTTCTTC.

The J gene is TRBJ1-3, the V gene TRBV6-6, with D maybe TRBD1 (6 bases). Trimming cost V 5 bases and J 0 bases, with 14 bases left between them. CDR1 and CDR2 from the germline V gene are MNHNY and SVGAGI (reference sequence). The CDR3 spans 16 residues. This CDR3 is CASSPRMTGSGNTIYF. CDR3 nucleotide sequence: TGTGCCAGCAGTCCGAGGATGACAGGCTCTGGAAACACCATATATTTT.

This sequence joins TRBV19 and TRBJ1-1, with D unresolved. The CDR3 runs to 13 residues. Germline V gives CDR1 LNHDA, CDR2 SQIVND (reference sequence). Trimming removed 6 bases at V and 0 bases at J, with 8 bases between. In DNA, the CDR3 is TGTGCCAGTAGCCTTAACTTGAACACTGAAGCTTTCTTT. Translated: CASSLNLNTEAFF.

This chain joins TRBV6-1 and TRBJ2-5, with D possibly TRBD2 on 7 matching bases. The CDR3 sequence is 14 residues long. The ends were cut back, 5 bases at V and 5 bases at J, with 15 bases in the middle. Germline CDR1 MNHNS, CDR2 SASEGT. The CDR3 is CASSYPQGGETQYF. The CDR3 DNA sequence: TGTGCCAGCAGTTATCCACAGGGAGGGGAGACCCAGTACTTC.

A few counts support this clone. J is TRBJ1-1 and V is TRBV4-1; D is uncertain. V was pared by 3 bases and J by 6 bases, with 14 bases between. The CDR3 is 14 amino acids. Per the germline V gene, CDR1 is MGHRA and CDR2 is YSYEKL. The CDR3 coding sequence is TGCGCCAGCAGCCATACTGGAGGGATGGCTGAAGCTTTCTTT. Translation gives CASSHTGGMAEAFF.

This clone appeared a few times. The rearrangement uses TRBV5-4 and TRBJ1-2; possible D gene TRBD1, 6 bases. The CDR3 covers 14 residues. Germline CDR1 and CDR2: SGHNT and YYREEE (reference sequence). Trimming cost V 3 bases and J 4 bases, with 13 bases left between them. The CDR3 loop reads CASSSIGRGYGYTF. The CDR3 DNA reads TGTGCCAGCAGCTCAATCGGCAGGGGCTATGGCTACACCTTC.

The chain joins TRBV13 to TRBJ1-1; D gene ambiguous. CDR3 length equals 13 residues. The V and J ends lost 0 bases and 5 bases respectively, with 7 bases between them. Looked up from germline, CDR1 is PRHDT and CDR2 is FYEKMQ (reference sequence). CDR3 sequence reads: CASSLGTVTEAFF. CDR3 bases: TGTGCCAGCAGCTTAGGGACTGTGACTGAAGCTTTCTTT.

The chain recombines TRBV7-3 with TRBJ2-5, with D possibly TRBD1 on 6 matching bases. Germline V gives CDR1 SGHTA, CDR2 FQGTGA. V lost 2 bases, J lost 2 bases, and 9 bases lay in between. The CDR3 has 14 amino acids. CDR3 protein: CASSLGQGQETQYF. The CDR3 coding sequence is TGTGCCAGCAGCTTAGGGCAGGGGCAAGAGACCCAGTACTTC.

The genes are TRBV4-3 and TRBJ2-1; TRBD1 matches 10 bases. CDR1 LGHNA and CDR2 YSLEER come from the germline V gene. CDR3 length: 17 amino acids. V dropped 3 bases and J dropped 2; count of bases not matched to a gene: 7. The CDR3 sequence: CASSHLGQGVAYNEQFF. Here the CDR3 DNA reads TGCGCCAGCAGCCATCTTGGACAGGGGGTAGCCTACAATGAGCAGTTCTTC.